This is a list of T cell receptor beta chains from one sample in a study of beta chain features in type 1 diabetes. Profiling relied on immunoSEQ multiplex PCR, and the TCRdb table lists in-frame clones only, not all of them. This table holds 850,000 to 900,000 clones, roughly a sixth found once. The sequenced sample was naive CD4+ T cells from blood. Receptors were obtained from a woman under 30 in good health. Both conserved end residues are part of each CDR3. The order of the fields is V gene, CDR3 length, CDR3 protein.

TRBV7-9 12 CASNRDGEKLFF
TRBV4-3 15 CASSQAPGRREKLFF
TRBV7-2 13 CASSGRDRGEQFF
TRBV14 14 CASSRTSGKETQYF
TRBV7-9 13 CAAGETGDYGYTF
TRBV11-2 17 CASSLGLKRRNTGELFF
TRBV9 16 CASSVGGYSNTGELFF
TRBV5-1 19 CASSLAGTSGRWSYNEQFF
TRBV7-9 13 CASSPQGYTEAFF
TRBV29-1 13 CSVARGLESEQYF
TRBV6-5 15 CASPTWDRGRNEQFF
TRBV25-1 15 CASSELGGPSYEQYF
TRBV21-1 12 CASSPSVDGQYF
TRBV10-3 18 CAISESRASARGTDTQYF
TRBV19 14 CASSWSGSKNIQYF
TRBV11-2 17 CASSLRSTSARTYEQYF
TRBV10-3 14 CAIRNSGTDNEQFF
TRBV19 19 CASSRNAPHHLSDQETQYF
TRBV29-1 14 CSVAFWTGAYEQYF
TRBV7-2 14 CASSVHPTGDGYTF
TRBV4-2 16 CASSRQPGLAGERQYF
TRBV5-6 12 CASSLGKETQYF
TRBV28 15 CASSPGVLSGNTIYF
TRBV9 14 CASSVSASTDTQYF
TRBV5-1 15 CASSLGWAGPETQYF
TRBV27 15 CASSLGAGMDYGYTF
TRBV7-8 13 CASSLVDRYEQYF